These T cell receptor beta chains were read from a single sample in a study of CD8 T cells in Susac syndrome. In TCRdb, the immunoSEQ multiplex PCR reads were re-called with MiXCR into one record per CDR3 protein. The sample lists about 80,000 distinct CDR3 sequences, roughly nine tenths occurring once. The source material was CD8+ T cells from PBMCs. All receptors come from a human donor with multiple sclerosis. The CDR3 runs from the conserved cysteine through the conserved F or W. A D gene is named only where the DNA matches it firmly. Part of the rows lack a size; the others show once, few, many or a class for expanded clones.

v_gene	j_gene	abundance	d_gene	CDR3aa	CDR3nt
TRBV5-6	TRBJ2-7	.	.	CASSLESTIFYEQYF	TGTGCCAGCAGCTTGGAATCGACGATATTCTACGAGCAGTACTTC
TRBV29-1	TRBJ2-3	.	.	CSVEEGTDTQYF	TGCAGCGTTGAAGAAGGCACAGATACGCAGTATTTT
TRBV5-1	TRBJ2-3	.	.	CASSFNRDGTDTQYF	TGCGCCAGCAGCTTTAACAGGGACGGCACAGATACGCAGTATTTT
TRBV12-3/TRBV12-4	TRBJ1-5	.	.	CTSSLIRARNQPQHF	TGTACCAGCAGTTTAATTAGGGCTCGCAATCAGCCCCAGCATTTT
TRBV7-3	TRBJ2-2	.	TRBD2	CASSLSPTSGARGELFF	TGTGCCAGCAGCTTATCCCCAACTAGCGGAGCCCGCGGGGAGCTGTTTTTT
TRBV28	TRBJ2-7	.	TRBD1	CASSPRQGYEQYF	TGTGCCAGCAGTCCACGACAGGGATACGAGCAGTACTTC
TRBV7-2	TRBJ2-7	.	.	CAGSMDSYSYEQYF	TGTGCCGGCAGCATGGACAGTTACTCCTACGAGCAGTACTTC
TRBV5-1	TRBJ2-2	.	.	CASSLLDGELFF	TGCGCCAGCAGCTTACTAGATGGGGAGCTGTTTTTT
TRBV2	TRBJ1-5	.	.	CASSALNSNQPQHF	TGTGCCAGCAGTGCGTTAAACAGCAATCAGCCCCAGCATTTT
TRBV12-3/TRBV12-4	TRBJ1-2	once	TRBD1	CASSLRDRDYGYTF	TGTGCCAGCAGTTTGCGGGACAGGGACTATGGCTACACCTTC
TRBV9	TRBJ1-1	.	.	CASRGGEPMNTEAFF	TGTGCCAGCCGCGGGGGAGAACCGATGAACACTGAAGCTTTCTTT
TRBV19	TRBJ1-5	.	.	CASSIASRGKDQPQHF	TGTGCCAGTAGTATCGCCTCGAGGGGGAAGGATCAGCCCCAGCATTTT
TRBV7-9	TRBJ2-7	once	TRBD2	CASSLFGGGSDEQYF	TGTGCCAGCAGCTTGTTCGGCGGGGGGAGCGACGAGCAGTACTTC
TRBV4-1	TRBJ2-7	.	.	CASSQVVLWENSYEQYF	TGCGCCAGCAGCCAAGTGGTTCTGTGGGAAAACTCCTACGAGCAGTACTTC
TRBV27	TRBJ2-5	once	.	CASSLRGPDGGEETQYF	TGTGCCAGCAGTTTAAGAGGGCCGGACGGGGGAGAAGAGACCCAGTACTTC
TRBV27	TRBJ2-1	.	.	CASIMGLSSYNEQFF	TGTGCCAGCATTATGGGGCTGAGCTCCTACAATGAGCAGTTCTTC
TRBV28	TRBJ1-1	.	.	CASSLGQGFRTEAFF	TGTGCCAGCAGTTTGGGGCAGGGGTTCCGGACTGAAGCTTTCTTT
TRBV7-6	TRBJ1-1	.	TRBD1	CASSSPGTERGTEAFF	TGTGCCAGCAGCTCCCCCGGGACAGAGCGGGGGACTGAAGCTTTCTTT
TRBV5-6	TRBJ2-7	.	.	CASSSTPYEQYF	TGTGCCAGCAGCTCTACTCCCTACGAGCAGTACTTC
TRBV5-6	TRBJ2-1	.	.	CASRRITGKGSYNEQFF	TGTGCCAGCAGACGAATAACCGGGAAAGGCTCCTACAATGAGCAGTTCTTC
TRBV7-9	TRBJ1-2	.	.	CASSLDSGDYTF	TGTGCCAGCAGCTTAGACTCGGGGGACTACACCTTC
TRBV5-1	TRBJ2-3	.	.	CASSYRTGGETDTQYF	TGCGCCAGCAGTTACCGCACCGGGGGTGAGACAGATACGCAGTATTTT
TRBV7-8	TRBJ2-1	.	.	CASGPAVSYNEQFF	TGTGCCAGCGGTCCAGCGGTCTCCTACAATGAGCAGTTCTTC
TRBV6-1	TRBJ2-7	.	.	CASSIVDGSYEQYF	TGTGCCAGCAGTATAGTGGACGGCTCCTACGAGCAGTACTTC
TRBV9	TRBJ2-3	.	.	CASSWRGAFTDTQYF	TGTGCCAGCAGCTGGAGGGGGGCCTTCACAGATACGCAGTATTTT
TRBV19	TRBJ2-7	.	.	CASSTTGAPYEQYF	TGTGCCAGTAGTACAACCGGGGCCCCCTACGAGCAGTACTTC
TRBV3-1	TRBJ1-4	.	.	CASSPPGYGEKLFF	TGTGCCAGCAGCCCCCCAGGTTACGGTGAAAAACTGTTTTTT
TRBV20-1	TRBJ2-1	.	.	CSADGGISYNEQFF	TGCAGTGCTGATGGAGGGATCTCCTACAATGAGCAGTTCTTC
TRBV28	TRBJ2-7	.	TRBD2	CASSFEVKRDEQYF	TGTGCCAGCAGTTTTGAGGTAAAGCGGGATGAGCAGTACTTC
TRBV20-1	TRBJ1-5	.	.	CSARDWPLSNQPQHF	TGCAGTGCTAGAGATTGGCCTCTTAGCAATCAGCCCCAGCATTTT
TRBV10-3	TRBJ2-5	.	.	CAISESAGAQETQYF	TGTGCCATCAGTGAGTCGGCGGGGGCCCAGGAGACCCAGTACTTC
TRBV5-6	TRBJ2-5	.	TRBD2	CASSFPSGGALETQYF	TGTGCCAGCAGCTTTCCCAGCGGGGGGGCCCTTGAGACCCAGTACTTC
TRBV30	TRBJ2-7	.	TRBD1	CAWLRTGPAYEQYF	TGTGCCTGGCTTCGGACAGGGCCCGCCTACGAGCAGTACTTC
TRBV3-1	TRBJ2-1	.	.	CASNPGGPSLFF	TGTGCCAGCAATCCCGGAGGCCCCAGCTTGTTCTTC
TRBV12-3/TRBV12-4	TRBJ2-1	.	.	CASSPTGAPGYNEQFF	TGTGCCAGCAGTCCGACCGGGGCCCCAGGCTACAATGAGCAGTTCTTC
TRBV2	TRBJ1-1	.	.	CASSEDATEAFF	TGTGCCAGCAGTGAAGATGCGACTGAAGCTTTCTTT
TRBV27	TRBJ1-2	.	.	CASSPSQSPNYGYTF	TGTGCCAGCAGCCCCTCACAATCGCCTAACTATGGCTACACCTTC
TRBV29-1	TRBJ2-7	.	.	CSVGTGTYEQYF	TGCAGCGTTGGTACGGGAACCTACGAGCAGTACTTC
TRBV7-8	TRBJ1-5	.	.	CASSLQGNQPQHF	TGTGCCAGCAGTCTACAGGGCAATCAGCCCCAGCATTTT
TRBV6-5	TRBJ2-7	.	.	CASSLVVGRSYEQYF	TGTGCCAGCAGTTTGGTGGTTGGGAGGTCCTACGAGCAGTACTTC
TRBV28	TRBJ2-7	.	.	CASRRWGIYEQYF	TGTGCCAGCAGACGGTGGGGAATCTACGAGCAGTACTTC
TRBV29-1	TRBJ1-2	.	.	CSVEDRTKPFNYGYTF	TGCAGCGTTGAAGATCGGACAAAGCCTTTTAACTATGGCTACACCTTC
TRBV11-1	TRBJ1-1	.	.	CASSLWQGGRTEAFF	TGTGCCAGCAGCTTATGGCAGGGTGGCAGGACTGAAGCTTTCTTT
TRBV6-2/TRBV6-3	TRBJ2-1	.	.	CASSLVGLAEPNEQFF	TGTGCCAGCAGCCTAGTAGGGCTAGCAGAGCCCAATGAGCAGTTCTTC
TRBV6-6	TRBJ2-7	few	.	CASSYGSGEQYF	TGTGCCAGCAGTTACGGCTCGGGAGAGCAGTACTTC
TRBV4-3	TRBJ1-3	once	.	CASSQDRNGNTIYF	TGCGCCAGCAGCCAAGATCGCAATGGAAACACCATATATTTT
TRBV7-9	TRBJ2-3	.	TRBD2	CASSAGLADHTDTQYF	TGTGCCAGCAGCGCCGGACTAGCGGATCACACAGATACGCAGTATTTT
TRBV4-1	TRBJ2-5	.	TRBD2	CASSQRGTSGNNGTQYF	TGCGCCAGCAGCCAAAGGGGGACTAGCGGGAATAACGGGACCCAGTACTTC
TRBV27	TRBJ2-7	.	TRBD1	CASSHGTGGGEQYF	TGTGCCAGCAGCCACGGGACAGGGGGCGGCGAGCAGTACTTC
TRBV9	TRBJ2-7	.	TRBD1	CASSPRDRGYEQYF	TGTGCCAGCAGCCCCCGGGACAGGGGCTACGAGCAGTACTTC
TRBV12-3/TRBV12-4	TRBJ2-2	.	.	CASSPGPSLNTGELFF	TGTGCCAGCAGTCCCGGGCCATCTTTGAACACCGGGGAGCTGTTTTTT
TRBV19	TRBJ1-1	.	.	CASSIDRPGVNTEAFF	TGTGCCAGTAGTATAGATCGTCCGGGAGTTAACACTGAAGCTTTCTTT
TRBV29-1	TRBJ1-1	.	TRBD1	CSVQTGARGTEAFF	TGCAGCGTACAGACAGGGGCACGGGGCACTGAAGCTTTCTTT
TRBV30	TRBJ2-2	.	.	CAWSGTSNTGELFF	TGTGCCTGGAGTGGGACATCGAACACCGGGGAGCTGTTTTTT